The clone carrying this T cell receptor beta chain showed up just once. Random hexamers were used to reverse transcribe roughly 0.45 to 1 ug of RNA. An immunoSEQ multiplex PCR generated amplified TCR beta CDR3 products spanning 54 Vbeta and 13 Jbeta. A single record per CDR3 protein comes from TCRdb applying MiXCR to the immunoSEQ multiplex PCR reads. The sample holds approximately 120,000 distinct CDR3 sequences, around 95% seen once. TEMRA cells were FACS-enriched, and CD8+ and CD4+ T cells were isolated negatively. The sample belongs to a study of CD8 T cells in Susac syndrome. The sequence was obtained from a human donor in good health. What was sequenced was CD4+ T cells from PBMCs.

CDR3 nucleotide sequence: TGTGCCAGCAGCAGCTCTAGCGGCCTGGGGGATACGCAGTATTTT. Its protein product is CASSSSSGLGDTQYF. This sequence joins TRBV5-4 and TRBJ2-3; 7 bases align to TRBD2. This CDR3 region has 15 residues. Germline V lookup: CDR1 SGHNT, CDR2 YYREEE (reference sequence). V dropped 4 bases and J dropped 6; count of bases not matched to a gene: 11.